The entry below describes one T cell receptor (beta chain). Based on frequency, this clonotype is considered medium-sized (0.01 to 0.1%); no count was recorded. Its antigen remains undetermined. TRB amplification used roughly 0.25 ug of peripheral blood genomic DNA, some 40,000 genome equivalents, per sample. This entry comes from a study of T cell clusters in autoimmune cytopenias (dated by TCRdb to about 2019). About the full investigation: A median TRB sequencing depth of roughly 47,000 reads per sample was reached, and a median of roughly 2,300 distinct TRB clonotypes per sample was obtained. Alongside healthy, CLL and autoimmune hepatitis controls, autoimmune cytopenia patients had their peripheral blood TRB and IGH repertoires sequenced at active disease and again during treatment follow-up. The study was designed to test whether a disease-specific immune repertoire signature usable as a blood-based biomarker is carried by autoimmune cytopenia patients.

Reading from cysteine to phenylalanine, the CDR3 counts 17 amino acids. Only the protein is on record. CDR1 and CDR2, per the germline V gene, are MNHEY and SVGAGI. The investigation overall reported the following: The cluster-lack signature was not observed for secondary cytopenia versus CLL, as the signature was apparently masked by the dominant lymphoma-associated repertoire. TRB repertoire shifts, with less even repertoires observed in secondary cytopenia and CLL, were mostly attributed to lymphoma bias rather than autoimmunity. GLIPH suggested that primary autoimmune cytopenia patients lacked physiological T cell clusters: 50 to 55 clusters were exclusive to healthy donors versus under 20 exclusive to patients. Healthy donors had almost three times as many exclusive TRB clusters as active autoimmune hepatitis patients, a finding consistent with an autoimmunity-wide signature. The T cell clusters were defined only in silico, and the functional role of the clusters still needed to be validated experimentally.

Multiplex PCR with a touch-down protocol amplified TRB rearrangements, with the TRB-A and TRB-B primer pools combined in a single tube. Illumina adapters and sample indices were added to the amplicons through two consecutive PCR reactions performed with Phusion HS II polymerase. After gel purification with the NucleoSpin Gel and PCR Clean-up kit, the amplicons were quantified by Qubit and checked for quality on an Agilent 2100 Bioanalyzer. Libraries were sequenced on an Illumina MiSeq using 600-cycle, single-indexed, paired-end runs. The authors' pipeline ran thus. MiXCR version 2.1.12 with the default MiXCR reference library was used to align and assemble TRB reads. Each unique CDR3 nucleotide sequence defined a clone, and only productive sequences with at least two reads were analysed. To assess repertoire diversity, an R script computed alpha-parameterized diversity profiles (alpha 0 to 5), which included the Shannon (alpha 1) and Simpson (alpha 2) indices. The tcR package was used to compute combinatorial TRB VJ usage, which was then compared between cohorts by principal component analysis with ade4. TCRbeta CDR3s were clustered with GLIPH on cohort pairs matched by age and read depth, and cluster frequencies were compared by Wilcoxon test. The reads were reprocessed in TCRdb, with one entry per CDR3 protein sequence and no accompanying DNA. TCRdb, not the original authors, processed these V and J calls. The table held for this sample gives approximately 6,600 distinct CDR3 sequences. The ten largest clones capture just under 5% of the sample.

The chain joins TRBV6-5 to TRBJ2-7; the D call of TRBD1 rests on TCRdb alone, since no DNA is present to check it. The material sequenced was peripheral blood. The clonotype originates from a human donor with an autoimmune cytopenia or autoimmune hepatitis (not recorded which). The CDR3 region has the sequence CASSRPRGQGVVYEQYF.